This T cell receptor beta chain was sequenced in a study of radiation and T cells in renal cell carcinoma. Study as a whole: Nephrectomy followed 15 Gy stereotactic body radiation by 4 weeks. Whole-study results and caveats: Without pretreatment biopsies, baseline tumor clonotype presence was undetermined. From baseline, blood top tumor clonotypes peaked at 2 weeks post-radiation.

Regarding time point: blood 2 weeks post-SBRT. Treatment described: 15 Gy SBRT to primary tumor, nephrectomy 4 weeks later. The patient's renal cell carcinoma had clear cell pathology. This clone has just a few counts. The antigen is unknown. Method: immunoSEQ multiplex PCR; TCRdb's copy keeps in-frame clones and lacks some. In the table there are over 55,000 clones, around 76% of which are singletons. CDR1 and CDR2 from the germline V gene are SGHRS and YFSETQ. Deletions cut 2 bases from V and 1 base from J, with 12 bases between. The CDR3 is 15 amino acids. The sequences come from blood, collected from a patient whose treatment included radiotherapy and nephrectomy. V gene TRBV5-1 combines with J gene TRBJ2-5; TRBD1 might be the D (6 bases). The TCR was taken from a man aged 60 to 75 with renal cell carcinoma. The CDR3 DNA sequence: TGCGCCAGCAGCTTAGGGGGTGGATCCCAAGAGACCCAGTACTTC. Its protein is CASSLGGGSQETQYF.